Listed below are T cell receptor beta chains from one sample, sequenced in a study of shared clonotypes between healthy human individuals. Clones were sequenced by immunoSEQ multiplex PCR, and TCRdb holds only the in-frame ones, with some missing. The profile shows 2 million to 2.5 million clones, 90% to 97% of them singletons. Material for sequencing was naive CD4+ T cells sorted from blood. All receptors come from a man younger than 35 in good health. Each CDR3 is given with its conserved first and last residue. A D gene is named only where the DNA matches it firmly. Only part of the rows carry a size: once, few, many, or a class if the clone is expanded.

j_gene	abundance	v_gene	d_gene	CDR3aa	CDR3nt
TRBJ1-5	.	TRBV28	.	CASSPGGEPQHF	TGTGCCAGCAGTCCCGGGGGGGAGCCCCAGCATTTT
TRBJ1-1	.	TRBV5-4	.	CASSLAGNTEAFF	TGTGCCAGCAGCTTGGCGGGGAACACTGAAGCTTTCTTT
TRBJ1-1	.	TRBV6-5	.	CASSYSIPLNTEAFF	TGTGCCAGCAGTTACTCGATTCCGTTGAACACTGAAGCTTTCTTT
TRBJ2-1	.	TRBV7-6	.	CASSFYPSSYNEQFF	TGTGCCAGCAGCTTCTACCCAAGCTCCTACAATGAGCAGTTCTTC
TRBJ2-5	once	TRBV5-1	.	CASRARVIQETQYF	TGCGCCAGCAGGGCAAGGGTCATCCAAGAGACCCAGTACTTC
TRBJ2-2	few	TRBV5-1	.	CASSLVAHSNTGELFF	TGCGCCAGCAGCTTGGTCGCACACTCGAACACCGGGGAGCTGTTTTTT
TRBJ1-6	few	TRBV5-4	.	CASSLGNSPLHF	TGTGCCAGCAGCTTGGGGAATTCACCCCTCCACTTT
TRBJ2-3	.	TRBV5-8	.	CASSSGRPENTQYF	TGTGCCAGCAGCTCGGGACGCCCCGAAAATACGCAGTATTTT
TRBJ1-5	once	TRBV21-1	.	CASRTVLTGNSNQPQHF	TGTGCCAGCAGGACAGTCCTAACGGGGAATAGCAATCAGCCCCAGCATTTT
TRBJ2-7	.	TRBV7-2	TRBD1	CASSLGVTGGYEQYF	TGTGCCAGCAGCTTAGGCGTGACAGGGGGCTACGAGCAGTACTTC